This T cell receptor beta chain emerged from a study of cytomegalovirus exposure and HLA in healthy donors. CDR3 size: 16 residues. Germline V gives CDR1 SEHNR, CDR2 FQNEAQ (reference sequence). V was clipped by 5 bases and J by 5 bases; unmatched bases: 10. Details on this clone: Its cognate antigen is unknown.

Study results and caveats: Three chains linked to CMV were shown in vitro to be specific for CMV antigens.

PCR amplification relied on 60 Vbeta primers (plus 13 Jbeta primers). The protocol was immunoSEQ multiplex PCR, while the TCRdb copy is restricted to in-frame clones and leaves out a portion. The sample shows fewer than 200,000 clones, less than 85% of them seen only once. Sequences were obtained from PBMCs. The gene calls are TRBV7-9 and TRBJ2-3, with TRBD2 matching 10 bases. The TCR sequence derives from a man aged 35-49 years in good health and CMV-seronegative. The CDR3 nucleotides are TGTGCCAGCAGCCCATGGGCTAGCGGGGGCCAAGATACGCAGTATTTT. Amino acid sequence: CASSPWASGGQDTQYF. The whole variable domain, remainder taken from reference TRBV7-9 and TRBJ2-3, is DTGVSQNPRHKITKRGQNVTFRCDPISEHNRLYWYRQTLGQGPEFLTYFQNEAQLEKSRLLSDRFSAERPKGSFSTLEIQRTEQGDSAMYLCASSPWASGGQDTQYFGPGTRLTVL.